Below, 26 T cell receptor beta chains from the same sample are listed, as sequenced in a study of cytomegalovirus exposure and HLA in healthy donors. PCR employed 60 Vbeta and 13 Jbeta primers. The assay was immunoSEQ multiplex PCR, and TCRdb's table has in-frame clones only and misses some. This sample has about 140,000 clones, with 60% to 75% found just once. Input material: PBMCs. All receptors derive from a man aged 30-40 years in good health and CMV-seronegative.

The chain has TRBV7-9 and TRBJ1-2, with a possible D match to TRBD1 (6 bases). This CDR3 is built from 16 residues. Germline loops: CDR1 SEHNR, CDR2 FQNEAQ (reference sequence). Trimming left V 0 bases short and J 5 bases short, with 16 bases between. CDR3 nucleotides: TGTGCCAGCAGCTTAGCGCGGGGGGCGCAGGGGTATGGCTACACCTTC. It codes for CASSLARGAQGYGYTF.

This clone was seen a handful of times. The chain recombines TRBV5-1 with TRBJ2-2, with a tentative D call TRBD2 (7 bases). This CDR3 contains 16 residues. Between the trimmed V and J ends, which lost 7 bases and 4 bases, there was a span of 20 bases. Looked up from germline, CDR1 is SGHRS and CDR2 is YFSETQ. CDR3 region: CASRKGGSSITGELFF. The CDR3 region has the DNA TGCGCCAGCCGAAAGGGGGGGAGTAGTATCACCGGGGAGCTGTTTTTT. Full variable domain (rest looked up from reference TRBV5-1 and TRBJ2-2): KAGVTQTPRYLIKTRGQQVTLSCSPISGHRSVSWYQQTPGQGLQFLFEYFSETQRNKGNFPGRFSGRQFSNSRSEMNVSTLELGDSALYLCASRKGGSSITGELFFGEGSRLTVL.

A note on this clone: At one of its ends the junction is not consistent with the germline gene, which may arise from a read error. The chain combines TRBV6-1 with TRBJ1-5; 9 positions match TRBD1. The CDR3 is made up of 17 amino acids. Germline V gene lookup returns CDR1 MNHNS and CDR2 SASEGT. CDR3 sequence: CASSKAYGTGKVRPQHF. In DNA form, the CDR3 reads TGTGCCAGCAGTAAAGCCTACGGGACAGGGAAGGTAAGGCCCCAGCATTTT.

This clone was recorded once. V usage is TRBV23-1 and J usage is TRBJ2-3, with D maybe TRBD1 (7 bases). TRBV23-1 is classed as an ORF, of uncertain function. The V and J ends lost 2 bases and 3 bases respectively, with 12 bases between them. The CDR3 has 15 residues. The CDR3 reads CASSQKGAGTDTQYF. CDR3 coding DNA: TGCGCCAGCAGTCAAAAGGGGGCGGGAACAGATACGCAGTATTTT.

This chain's CDR3 is CASSFPAGQGLGEQYF. Written as DNA, the CDR3 is TGTGCCAGCAGCTTTCCCGCGGGACAGGGGTTGGGCGAGCAGTACTTC. The chain recombines TRBV11-2 with TRBJ2-7; 10 nucleotides match TRBD1. V shed 3 bases, J shed 6 bases, and the junction held 11 bases outside the gene matches. Germline V CDR1 and CDR2: SGHAT, FQNNGV. The CDR3 runs to 16 residues.

The chain couples TRBV7-8 to TRBJ2-7; 8 nucleotides line up with TRBD2. Germline loops: CDR1 SGHVS, CDR2 FQNEAQ. V dropped 3 bases and J dropped 0; count of bases not matched to a gene: 4. This CDR3 region has 15 residues. CDR3 loop: CASSLGSGGSYEQYF. CDR3 bases: TGTGCCAGCAGCTTGGGCAGCGGGGGCTCCTACGAGCAGTACTTC. Full variable domain (rest looked up from reference TRBV7-8 and TRBJ2-7): GAGVSQSPRYKVAKRGQDVALRCDPISGHVSLFWYQQALGQGPEFLTYFQNEAQLDKSGLPSDRFFAERPEGSVSTLKIQRTQQEDSAVYLCASSLGSGGSYEQYFGPGTRLTVT.

This clone was counted between two and nine times. The chain combines TRBV6-6 with TRBJ1-1; possibly TRBD1 for D (6 bases). V gave up 7 bases and J gave up 5 bases, with 11 bases separating them. Germline CDR1 and CDR2: MNHNY and SVGAGI (reference sequence). The CDR3 runs 12 residues. The DNA of the CDR3 is TGTGCCAGCAAGCTCAGGGGAACTGAAGCTTTCTTT. It translates to CASKLRGTEAFF.

The chain is built from TRBV5-6 and TRBJ2-7; D not resolved. Germline CDR1 is SGHDT and CDR2 is YYEEEE. V lost 4 bases to trimming and J lost 6 bases, with 11 bases between them. The CDR3 is made up of 12 amino acids. The CDR3 is CASSAGSGEQYF. DNA of the CDR3: TGTGCCAGCAGCGCCGGATCGGGCGAGCAGTACTTC.

CDR3 amino acids: CAISDRGWRNTIYF. For the CDR3, the DNA is TGTGCCATCAGTGACAGGGGATGGCGAAACACCATATATTTT. The rearrangement uses TRBV10-3 and TRBJ1-3; D might be TRBD1 (6 bases). V lost 3 bases to trimming and J lost 5 bases, with 11 bases between them. Germline values: CDR1 ENHRY, CDR2 SYGVKD. The CDR3 length is 14 residues.

The rearrangement links TRBV25-1 to TRBJ1-3; D is undetermined. The CDR3 runs 11 residues. Germline assignment: CDR1 MGHDK and CDR2 SYGVNS. Trimming removed 6 bases from V and 4 bases from J, with 4 bases in between. CDR3 nucleotide sequence: TGTGCCAGCAGCGTCGGAAACACCATATATTTT. Protein product: CASSVGNTIYF.

This clone was found once. V is TRBV6-5 and J is TRBJ2-1; a weak D match, TRBD2 (6 bases). V lost 6 bases, J lost 5 bases, and 11 bases lay in between. This CDR3 is built from 13 residues. CDR1 and CDR2 (germline): MNHEY, SVGAGI. This chain's CDR3 is CASSLGTHNEQFF. In DNA, the CDR3 is TGTGCCAGCAGCCTAGGGACTCACAATGAGCAGTTCTTC.

V and J are TRBV9 and TRBJ1-3; 8 bases are a match to TRBD1. The CDR3 loop spans 17 amino acids. J gave up 4 bases and V 3 bases, and 12 bases lay outside the gene matches. CDR1 and CDR2 from the germline V gene are SGDLS and YYNGEE. The CDR3 bases are TGTGCCAGCAGCGAAAGTCGGGCAGGGGGCGACGGAAACACCATATATTTT. Its translation: CASSESRAGGDGNTIYF.

For this clone: The junction and the germline gene differ at one end; a read error may be behind it. The CDR3 DNA sequence: TGTGCCAGCAGATTATCCCAGGGCTATGGCTACACCTTC. Protein: CASRLSQGYGYTF. The V and J genes are TRBV28 and TRBJ1-2, with D possibly being TRBD1 (5 bases). The CDR3 totals 13 residues. From germline, CDR1 is MDHEN and CDR2 SYDVKM.

Turning to this clone: One end of the junction is discordant with germline, which a read error may explain. The V gene is TRBV30, the J gene TRBJ2-6, with 7 bases identical to TRBD1. Germline CDR1 and CDR2: GTSNPN and SVGIG (reference sequence). The CDR3 runs to 17 residues. The CDR3, as DNA: TGTGCCTGGAGAGGGGGCCCTATGCTCTCTGGGGCCAACGGCCTGACTTTC. Translation gives CAWRGGPMLSGANGLTF.

The chain is built from TRBV2 and TRBJ1-6; the D gene is possibly TRBD1 (6 bases). Germline CDR1 reads SNHLY; CDR2 reads FYNNEI. V was cut by 8 bases and J by 5 bases, with 10 bases left in between. The CDR3 covers 13 residues. DNA of the CDR3: TGTGCCAGCGAGGGGGAAAATAATTCACCCCTCCACTTT. Translating it yields CASEGENNSPLHF. Based on the CDR3 plus reference TRBV2 and TRBJ1-6, the full variable domain is EPEVTQTPSHQVTQMGQEVILRCVPISNHLYFYWYRQILGQKVEFLVSFYNNEISEKSEIFDDQFSVERPDGSNFTLKIRSTKLEDSAMYFCASEGENNSPLHFGNGTRLTVT.

This clone has a handful of counts. The V and J genes are TRBV6-5 and TRBJ1-2; a possible D gene is TRBD1 (5 bases). The germline CDR1 and CDR2 sequences are MNHEY and SVGAGI. V was cut by 6 bases and J by 2 bases, with 10 bases left in between. This CDR3 has 13 residues. The CDR3 DNA reads as TGTGCCAGCAGCCTCGACAGAAACTATGGCTACACCTTC. This gives the protein CASSLDRNYGYTF.

The rearrangement links TRBV6-6 to TRBJ2-3; 14 bases are shared with TRBD2. Germline V CDR1 and CDR2: MNHNY, SVGAGI (reference sequence). The CDR3 extends over 16 amino acids. V was pared by 7 bases and J by 4 bases, with 7 bases of the junction left unmatched. DNA of the CDR3: TGTGCCAGCAACGACCCGGGACTAGCGGGAGCAGATACGCAGTATTTT. The encoded protein is CASNDPGLAGADTQYF.

The rearrangement joins TRBV7-2 to TRBJ2-7; the D is unclear. Germline CDR1 is SGHTA and CDR2 is FQGNSA. The V end lost 3 bases, the J end lost 3 bases, and 9 bases lay between the germline ends. This CDR3 contains 13 residues. CDR3 sequence (DNA): TGTGCCAGCAGCTTTTACAACATCTACGAGCAGTACTTC. It translates to CASSFYNIYEQYF.

The gene calls are TRBV5-6 and TRBJ1-4, with D possibly being TRBD1 (5 bases). The V end lost 2 bases, the J end lost 8 bases, and 19 bases lay between the germline ends. The CDR3 length is 16 residues. The germline CDR1 and CDR2 sequences are SGHDT and YYEEEE. In nucleotides, the CDR3 is TGTGCCAGCAGCTTCTGGGGCGGGGGAATGGAGGAAAAACTGTTTTTT. Encoded protein: CASSFWGGGMEEKLFF. The whole variable domain, remainder taken from reference TRBV5-6 and TRBJ1-4, is DAGVTQSPTHLIKTRGQQVTLRCSPKSGHDTVSWYQQALGQGPQFIFQYYEEEERQRGNFPDRFSGHQFPNYSSELNVNALLLGDSALYLCASSFWGGGMEEKLFFGSGTQLSVL.

The chain has TRBV11-3 and TRBJ2-1; TRBD1 aligns across 8 bases. V trimming: 1 base; J trimming: 10 bases; junction bases outside the gene matches: 9. From germline, CDR1 is SGHNT and CDR2 YENEEA. This CDR3 is built from 15 residues. This chain's CDR3 is CASSLAQGGLAEQFF. Here the CDR3 DNA reads TGTGCCAGCAGCTTAGCACAGGGGGGATTAGCGGAGCAGTTCTTC.

The CDR3 coding sequence is TGTGCCAGCAGTTATCTGGGACAGGGGGGCTACGAGCAGTACTTC. Residues: CASSYLGQGGYEQYF. The chain recombines TRBV27 with TRBJ2-7; 11 bases line up with TRBD1. The CDR3 runs 15 residues. J lost 3 bases, V lost 4 bases, and 5 bases had no gene match. Germline V gene lookup returns CDR1 MNHEY and CDR2 SMNVEV (reference sequence).

The genes are TRBV4-2 and TRBJ2-7; TRBD1 is a possible D gene (6 bases). Germline V gives CDR1 LGHNA, CDR2 YNFKEQ. The CDR3 has 15 residues. V lost 0 bases and J 10 bases, leaving 19 bases between the germline ends. The CDR3, as DNA: TGTGCCAGCAGCCAAGATCTGAGACAGGACCCCGGTCAGTACTTC. Translation gives CASSQDLRQDPGQYF.

The chain carries TRBV7-6 and TRBJ2-3; 8 bases are a match to TRBD2. CDR1 SGHVS and CDR2 FNYEAQ come from the germline V gene. Trimming at V came to 5 bases and at J to 4 bases, leaving 5 bases not matched to a gene. This CDR3 region has 14 residues. The CDR3 DNA reads TGTGCCAGCAGCCCCGGACTAGCCGCAGATACGCAGTATTTT. Its translation: CASSPGLAADTQYF.

The rearrangement links TRBV28 to TRBJ1-5; weak D call: TRBD1 (5 bases). V lost 5 bases, J lost 4 bases, and 9 bases lay in between. Germline values: CDR1 MDHEN, CDR2 SYDVKM. The CDR3 runs 13 residues. The CDR3 nucleotides read TGTGCCAGCAGTCCAGGGTGGAATCAGCCCCAGCATTTT. This encodes CASSPGWNQPQHF.

V usage is TRBV7-9 and J usage is TRBJ1-1; TRBD1 agrees at 7 bases. J was trimmed by 6 bases and V by 5 bases; bases with no gene match: 12. CDR1 and CDR2 (germline): SEHNR, FQNEAQ (reference sequence). The CDR3 runs to 15 residues. The CDR3 spells CASSAQGQGVAEAFF. The CDR3 DNA follows: TGTGCCAGCAGCGCGCAAGGGCAGGGGGTAGCTGAAGCTTTCTTT. Full variable domain (outside the CDR3, taken from reference TRBV7-9 and TRBJ1-1): DTGVSQNPRHKITKRGQNVTFRCDPISEHNRLYWYRQTLGQGPEFLTYFQNEAQLEKSRLLSDRFSAERPKGSFSTLEIQRTEQGDSAMYLCASSAQGQGVAEAFFGQGTRLTVV.

The DNA of the CDR3 is TGTGCCAGTGGGAGACAGGGGACTAACACTGAAGCTTTCTTT. This sequence encodes CASGRQGTNTEAFF. V and J are TRBV19 and TRBJ1-1; 8 bases are shared with TRBD1. Germline-derived CDR1 and CDR2 are LNHDA and SQIVND (reference sequence). Trimming took 8 bases from V and 2 from J; bases not matched to a gene: 7. This CDR3 contains 14 residues. Full variable domain (outside the CDR3, taken from reference TRBV19 and TRBJ1-1): DGGITQSPKYLFRKEGQNVTLSCEQNLNHDAMYWYRQDPGQGLRLIYYSQIVNDFQKGDIAEGYSVSREKKESFPLTVTSAQKNPTAFYLCASGRQGTNTEAFFGQGTRLTVV.